Each of the 11 T cell receptor beta chains below was sequenced from the same sample in a study of monozygotic twins with inflammatory bowel disease. TCRdb re-called the 5' RACE reads and gives one entry per CDR3 protein, without DNA. The listing contains around 190,000 distinct CDR3 sequences. Material: blood. These receptors all come from a human donor with ulcerative colitis or Crohn's disease, or a healthy co-twin of an affected twin (not recorded which).

V is TRBV12-3 or TRBV12-4 and J is TRBJ2-5. CDR3 length: 12 residues. The CDR3 protein is CASSIYQETQYF.

V gene TRBV18 combines with J gene TRBJ1-2; TCRdb lists TRBD1, though no DNA is available to test this call. Looked up from germline, CDR1 is KGHSH and CDR2 is LQKENI. This CDR3 comprises 14 residues. The CDR3 region is CASSPRGDGDGYTF. Variable domain in full (rest from reference TRBV18 and TRBJ1-2): NAGVMQNPRHLVRRRGQEARLRCSPMKGHSHVYWYRQLPEEGLKFMVYLQKENIIDESGMPKERFSAEFPKEGPSILRIQQVVRGDSAAYFCASSPRGDGDGYTFGSGTRLTVV.

CDR3 protein: CSASTSGQVSLGQPQHF. The genes are TRBV20-1 and TRBJ1-5; no DNA is available, so the TRBD1 call from TCRdb remains unchecked. The CDR3 sequence is 17 residues long. The germline V gene has CDR1 DFQATT and CDR2 SNEGSKA (reference sequence).

This chain joins TRBV5-1 and TRBJ1-2; the D call from TCRdb, TRBD1, cannot be confirmed without DNA. Germline V gene lookup returns CDR1 SGHRS and CDR2 YFSETQ. CDR3 length: 14 residues. CDR3 residues: CASSLIQGNYGYTF.

This chain joins TRBV5-1 and TRBJ2-5; the D call of TRBD1 rests on TCRdb alone, since no DNA is present to check it. This CDR3 contains 15 residues. Germline values: CDR1 SGHRS, CDR2 YFSETQ. The CDR3 is CASSLAIRGLETQYF. Filled out from reference TRBV5-1 and TRBJ2-5, the complete variable domain reads KAGVTQTPRYLIKTRGQQVTLSCSPISGHRSVSWYQQTPGQGLQFLFEYFSETQRNKGNFPGRFSGRQFSNSRSEMNVSTLELGDSALYLCASSLAIRGLETQYFGPGTRLLVL.

V is TRBV7-7 and J is TRBJ2-5; TCRdb lists TRBD1, though no DNA is available to test this call. There are 13 residues in the CDR3. Germline CDR1 and CDR2: SSHAT and FNYEAQ (reference sequence). CDR3 region: CASSFNRVETQYF.

V and J are TRBV7-2 and TRBJ2-7; TCRdb indicates TRBD1, and absent DNA this call remains unverified. The V gene's germline CDR1 is SGHTA and CDR2 FQGNSA. The CDR3 spans 15 residues. The CDR3 spells CASSLGQGAHYEQYF.

The CDR3 loop reads CASSLAGQGDQPQHF. The chain employs TRBV12-3 or TRBV12-4 and TRBJ1-5; TCRdb designates TRBD1, a call that cannot be tested without DNA. The CDR3 has 15 residues.

The chain uses TRBV19 and TRBJ2-2; without DNA, the TCRdb call of TRBD1 cannot be checked. The CDR3 contains 13 residues. The germline CDR1 and CDR2 sequences are LNHDA and SQIVND (reference sequence). CDR3 region: CASGSRVTGELFF.

This CDR3 is CASSPGVPIYGYTF. The V gene is TRBV7-2, the J gene TRBJ1-2; there is no DNA to check the TCRdb D call of TRBD1. The CDR3 totals 14 residues. CDR1 is SGHTA, CDR2 FQGNSA, per germline.

The chain has TRBV20-1 and TRBJ1-2; TCRdb indicates TRBD1, and absent DNA this call remains unverified. The CDR3 sequence is 16 residues long. The germline V gene encodes CDR1 DFQATT and CDR2 SNEGSKA (reference sequence). CDR3 residues: CSARDPRTGGVYGYTF.